A selection of T cell receptor beta chains follows, all from one sample in a study of blood T cell repertoires in COVID-19. The table came from immunoSEQ multiplex PCR; TCRdb's copy has only in-frame clones and leaves some out. The repertoire holds about 110,000 clones, with 80% to 90% as singletons. Material: peripheral blood. The receptors here all came from a man aged 35-49 years with acute or convalescent COVID-19. CDR3s include the opening cysteine and the closing phenylalanine or tryptophan. Each record gives: V gene, J gene, CDR3 protein.

V gene: TRBV30
J gene: TRBJ2-3
CDR3 protein: CALSAGSVTDTQYF

V gene: TRBV6-2/TRBV6-3
J gene: TRBJ2-1
CDR3 protein: CASSYSTGGAVNEQFF

V gene: TRBV7-6
J gene: TRBJ2-3
CDR3 protein: CASSPGQGNADTQYF

V gene: TRBV29-1
J gene: TRBJ2-1
CDR3 protein: CSVEYGGGGGEQFF

V gene: TRBV7-9
J gene: TRBJ1-2
CDR3 protein: CASSPDFYYGYTF

V gene: TRBV6-2/TRBV6-3
J gene: TRBJ1-1
CDR3 protein: CASSYSRIVNTEAFF

V gene: TRBV10-2
J gene: TRBJ2-3
CDR3 protein: CASSPLAGFGDTQYF

V gene: TRBV30
J gene: TRBJ1-5
CDR3 protein: CAWSVPHRVGNQPQHF

V gene: TRBV6-2/TRBV6-3
J gene: TRBJ1-2
CDR3 protein: CASSWSANYGYTF

V gene: TRBV6-5
J gene: TRBJ1-2
CDR3 protein: CASSSGQVGYTF

V gene: TRBV5-6
J gene: TRBJ2-3
CDR3 protein: CASSFLQLKPRDTQYF

V gene: TRBV24-1
J gene: TRBJ2-3
CDR3 protein: CATSGLGADTQYF

V gene: TRBV21-1
J gene: TRBJ1-1
CDR3 protein: CASSSKGMNTEAFF

V gene: TRBV12-3/TRBV12-4
J gene: TRBJ1-1
CDR3 protein: CASSRQGGPEAFF

V gene: TRBV11-2
J gene: TRBJ1-1
CDR3 protein: CASSASTGDTEAFF

V gene: TRBV4-3
J gene: TRBJ2-7
CDR3 protein: CASSQGLAGAFYEQYF

V gene: TRBV24-1
J gene: TRBJ2-3
CDR3 protein: CATSDGGAGGYTDTQYF

V gene: TRBV5-6
J gene: TRBJ2-2
CDR3 protein: CASSLWDRGTGELFF

V gene: TRBV9
J gene: TRBJ2-2
CDR3 protein: CASSPRWGLAGGELFF

V gene: TRBV4-3
J gene: TRBJ2-4
CDR3 protein: CASSLSVTQIAKNIQYF

V gene: TRBV6-5
J gene: TRBJ1-2
CDR3 protein: CASTDRGGRYGYTF

V gene: TRBV29-1
J gene: TRBJ2-2
CDR3 protein: CSVLTGDTGELFF

V gene: TRBV6-2/TRBV6-3
J gene: TRBJ2-7
CDR3 protein: CASSYGHRSYEQYF

V gene: TRBV9
J gene: TRBJ2-3
CDR3 protein: CASSVGGGFTDTQYF

V gene: TRBV11-1
J gene: TRBJ1-6
CDR3 protein: CASSPMPGQGGSPLHF

V gene: TRBV30
J gene: TRBJ1-6
CDR3 protein: CAWRVVGNSPLHF

V gene: TRBV9
J gene: TRBJ2-7
CDR3 protein: CASSVEDRAPYEQYF

V gene: TRBV5-1
J gene: TRBJ1-4
CDR3 protein: CASSIGTGATNEKLFF

V gene: TRBV3-1/TRBV3-2
J gene: TRBJ2-4
CDR3 protein: CASSSRDWTWENIQYF

V gene: TRBV7-8
J gene: TRBJ2-5
CDR3 protein: CASSLGLATETQYF

V gene: TRBV7-2
J gene: TRBJ1-1
CDR3 protein: CASSLSRGASNTEAFF

V gene: TRBV18
J gene: TRBJ2-6
CDR3 protein: CASTGDGANVLTF